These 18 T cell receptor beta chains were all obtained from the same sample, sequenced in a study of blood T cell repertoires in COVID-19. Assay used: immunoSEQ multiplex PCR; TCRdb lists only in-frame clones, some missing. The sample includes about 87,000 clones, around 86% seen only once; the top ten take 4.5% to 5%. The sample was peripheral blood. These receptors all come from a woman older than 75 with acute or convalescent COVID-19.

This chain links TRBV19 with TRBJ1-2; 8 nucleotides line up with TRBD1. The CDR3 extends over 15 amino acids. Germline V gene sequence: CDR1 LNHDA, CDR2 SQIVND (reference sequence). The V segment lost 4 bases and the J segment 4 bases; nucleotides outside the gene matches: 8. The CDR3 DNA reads TGTGCCAGTAGTAGCCCAGGACAGGGCCCCTATGGCTACACCTTC. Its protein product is CASSSPGQGPYGYTF.

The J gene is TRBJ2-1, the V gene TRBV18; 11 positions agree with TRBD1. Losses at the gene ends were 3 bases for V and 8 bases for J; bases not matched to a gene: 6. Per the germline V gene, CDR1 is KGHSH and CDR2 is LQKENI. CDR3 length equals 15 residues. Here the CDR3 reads CASSPPGQGVYEQFF. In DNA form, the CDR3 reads TGTGCCAGCTCACCTCCGGGACAGGGGGTTTATGAGCAGTTCTTC.

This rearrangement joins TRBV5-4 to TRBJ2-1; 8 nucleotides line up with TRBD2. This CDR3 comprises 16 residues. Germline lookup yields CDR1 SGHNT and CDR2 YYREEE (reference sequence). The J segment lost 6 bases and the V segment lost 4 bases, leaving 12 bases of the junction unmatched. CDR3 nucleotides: TGTGCCAGCAGCCCAGAGGGCGGGAGGACACTCAATGAGCAGTTCTTC. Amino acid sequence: CASSPEGGRTLNEQFF.

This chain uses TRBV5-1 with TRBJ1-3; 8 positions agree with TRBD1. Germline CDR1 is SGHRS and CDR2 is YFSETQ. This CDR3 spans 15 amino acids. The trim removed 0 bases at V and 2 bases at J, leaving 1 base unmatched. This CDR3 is CASSLAGGAGNTIYF. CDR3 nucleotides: TGCGCCAGCAGCTTGGCAGGGGGCGCTGGAAACACCATATATTTT.

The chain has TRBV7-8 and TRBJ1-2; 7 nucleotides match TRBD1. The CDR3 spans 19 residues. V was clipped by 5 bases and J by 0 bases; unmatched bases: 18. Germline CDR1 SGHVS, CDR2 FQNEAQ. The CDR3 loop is CASSDVPPGWDRANYGYTF. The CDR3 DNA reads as TGTGCCAGCAGCGATGTGCCCCCGGGCTGGGACAGAGCTAACTATGGCTACACCTTC. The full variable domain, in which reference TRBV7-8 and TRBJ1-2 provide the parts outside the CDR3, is GAGVSQSPRYKVAKRGQDVALRCDPISGHVSLFWYQQALGQGPEFLTYFQNEAQLDKSGLPSDRFFAERPEGSVSTLKIQRTQQEDSAVYLCASSDVPPGWDRANYGYTFGSGTRLTVV.

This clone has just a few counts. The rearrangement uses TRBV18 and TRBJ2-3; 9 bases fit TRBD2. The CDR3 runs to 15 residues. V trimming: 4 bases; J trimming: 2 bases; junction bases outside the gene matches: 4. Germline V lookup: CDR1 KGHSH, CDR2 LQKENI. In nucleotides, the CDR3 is TGTGCCAGCTCACTACTAGCGGGTGCCACAGATACGCAGTATTTT. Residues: CASSLLAGATDTQYF.

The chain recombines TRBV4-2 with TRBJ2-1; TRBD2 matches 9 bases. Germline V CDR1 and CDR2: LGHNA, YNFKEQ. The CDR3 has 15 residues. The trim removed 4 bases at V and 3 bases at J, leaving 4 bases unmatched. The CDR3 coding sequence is TGTGCCAGCAGCCCAGCGGGAGGCCTCTACAATGAGCAGTTCTTC. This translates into CASSPAGGLYNEQFF.

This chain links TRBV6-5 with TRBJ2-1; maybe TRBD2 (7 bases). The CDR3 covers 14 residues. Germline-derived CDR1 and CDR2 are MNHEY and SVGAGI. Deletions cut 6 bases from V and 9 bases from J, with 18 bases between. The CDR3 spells CASSTRGASGEQFF. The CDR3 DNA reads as TGTGCCAGCAGCACCCGGGGGGCATCCGGTGAGCAGTTCTTC.

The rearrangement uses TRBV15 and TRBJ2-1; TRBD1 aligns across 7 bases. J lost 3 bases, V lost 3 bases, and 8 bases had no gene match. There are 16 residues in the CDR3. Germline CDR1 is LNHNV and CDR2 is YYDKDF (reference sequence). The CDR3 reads CATSRGMGQLYNEQFF. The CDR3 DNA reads TGTGCCACCAGCAGGGGAATGGGACAGCTCTACAATGAGCAGTTCTTC.

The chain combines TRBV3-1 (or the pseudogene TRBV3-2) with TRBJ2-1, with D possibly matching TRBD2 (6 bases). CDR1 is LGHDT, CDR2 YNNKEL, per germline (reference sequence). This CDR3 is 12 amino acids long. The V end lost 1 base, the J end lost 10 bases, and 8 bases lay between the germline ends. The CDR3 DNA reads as TGTGCCAGCAGCCAAGCCACTAGCGAGCAGTTCTTC. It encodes CASSQATSEQFF.

CDR3 sequence: CASSQEQGADSNQPQHF. The CDR3 DNA is TGCGCCAGCAGCCAAGAACAGGGGGCGGATAGCAATCAGCCCCAGCATTTT. The rearrangement uses TRBV4-1 and TRBJ1-5, with TRBD1 matching 9 bases. The CDR3 runs to 17 residues. V trimming: 0 bases; J trimming: 0 bases; junction bases outside the gene matches: 3. Germline CDR1 and CDR2: MGHRA and YSYEKL.

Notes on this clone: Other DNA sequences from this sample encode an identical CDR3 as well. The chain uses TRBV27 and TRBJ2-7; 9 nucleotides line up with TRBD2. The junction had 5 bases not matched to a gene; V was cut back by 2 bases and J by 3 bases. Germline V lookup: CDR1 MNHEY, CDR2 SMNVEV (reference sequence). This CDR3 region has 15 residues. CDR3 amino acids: CASSLAASGDYEQYF. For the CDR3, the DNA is TGTGCCAGCAGTTTAGCGGCTAGCGGGGACTACGAGCAGTACTTC.

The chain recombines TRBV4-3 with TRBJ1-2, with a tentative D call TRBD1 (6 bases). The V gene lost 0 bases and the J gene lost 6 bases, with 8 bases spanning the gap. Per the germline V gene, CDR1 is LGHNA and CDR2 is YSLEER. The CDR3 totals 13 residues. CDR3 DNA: TGCGCCAGCAGCCAAGAGGCAGGGGATGGCTACACCTTC. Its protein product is CASSQEAGDGYTF.

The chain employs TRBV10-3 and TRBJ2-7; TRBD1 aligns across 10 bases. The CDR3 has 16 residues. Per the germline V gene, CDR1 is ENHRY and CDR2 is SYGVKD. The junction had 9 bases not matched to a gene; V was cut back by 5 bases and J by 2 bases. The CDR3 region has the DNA TGTGCCATCAGTAAGAACCGGGACAGGGGAACCTACGAGCAGTACTTC. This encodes CAISKNRDRGTYEQYF.

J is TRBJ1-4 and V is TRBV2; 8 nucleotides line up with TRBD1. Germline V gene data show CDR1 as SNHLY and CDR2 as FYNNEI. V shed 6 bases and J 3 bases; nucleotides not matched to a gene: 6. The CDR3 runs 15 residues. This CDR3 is CASRDRGRANEKLFF. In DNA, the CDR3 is TGTGCCAGCAGAGACAGGGGAAGGGCTAATGAAAAACTGTTTTTT.

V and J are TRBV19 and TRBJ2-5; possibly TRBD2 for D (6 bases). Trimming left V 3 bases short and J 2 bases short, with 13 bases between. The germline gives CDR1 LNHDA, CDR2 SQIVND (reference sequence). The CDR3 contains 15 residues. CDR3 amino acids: CASSIGGAGQETQYF. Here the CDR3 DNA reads TGTGCCAGTAGTATCGGCGGGGCGGGGCAAGAGACCCAGTACTTC.

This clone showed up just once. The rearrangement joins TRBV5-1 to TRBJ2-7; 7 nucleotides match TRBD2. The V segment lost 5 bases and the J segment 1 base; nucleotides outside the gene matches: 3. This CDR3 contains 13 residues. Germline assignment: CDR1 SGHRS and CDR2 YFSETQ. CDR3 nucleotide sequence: TGCGCCAGCAGGGCTAGCGGATCCTACGAGCAGTACTTC. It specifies CASRASGSYEQYF.

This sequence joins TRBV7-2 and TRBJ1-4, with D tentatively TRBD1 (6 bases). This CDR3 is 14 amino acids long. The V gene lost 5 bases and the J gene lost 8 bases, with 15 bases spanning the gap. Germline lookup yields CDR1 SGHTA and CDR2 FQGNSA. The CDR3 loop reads CASSGHRAGEKLFF. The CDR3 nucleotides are TGTGCCAGCAGCGGGCACAGGGCGGGCGAAAAACTGTTTTTT.